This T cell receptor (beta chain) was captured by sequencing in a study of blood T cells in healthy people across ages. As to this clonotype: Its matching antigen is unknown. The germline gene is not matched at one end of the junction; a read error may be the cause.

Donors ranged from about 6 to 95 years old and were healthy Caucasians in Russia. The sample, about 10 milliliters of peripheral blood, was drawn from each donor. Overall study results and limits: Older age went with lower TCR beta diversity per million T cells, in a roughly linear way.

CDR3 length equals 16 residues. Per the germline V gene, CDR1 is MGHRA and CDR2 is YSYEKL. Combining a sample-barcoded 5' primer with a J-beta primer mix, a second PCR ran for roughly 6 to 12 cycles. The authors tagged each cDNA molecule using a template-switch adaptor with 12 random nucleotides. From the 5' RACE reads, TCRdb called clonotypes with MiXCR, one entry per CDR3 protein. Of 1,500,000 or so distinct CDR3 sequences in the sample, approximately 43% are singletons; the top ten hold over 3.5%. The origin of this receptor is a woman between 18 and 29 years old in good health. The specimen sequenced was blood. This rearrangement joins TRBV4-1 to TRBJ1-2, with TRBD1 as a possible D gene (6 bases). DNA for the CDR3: TGCGCCAGCAGGATCATTGAGTTCACAGGGAACTACGGCTACACCTTC. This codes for CASRIIEFTGNYGYTF.